These T cell receptor beta chains were read from a single sample in a study of shared clonotypes between healthy human individuals. The repertoire was sequenced with immunoSEQ multiplex PCR; TCRdb's copy has only in-frame clones and lacks some. The sample holds some 1 million clones, 70% to 80% seen once. The material sequenced was memory CD4+ T cells sorted from blood. These TCRs come from a man between 18 and 29 years old in good health. The CDR3 runs from the conserved cysteine through the conserved F or W. A D gene is named only where the DNA matches it firmly. Rows give clone size only sometimes, using once, few, many, or a class for an expanded clone.

cdr3_aa cdr3_nt clone_size v_call d_call j_call
CATRAGENYNEQFF TGCGCCACCCGGGCGGGGGAGAACTACAATGAGCAGTTCTTC NA TRBV5-1 TRBD2 TRBJ2-1
CASSQAVFDAEAFF TGTGCCAGCAGCCAAGCGGTGTTCGACGCTGAAGCTTTCTTT few TRBV14 NA TRBJ1-1
CSVSPAGGYNEQFF TGCAGCGTCTCCCCAGCGGGAGGTTACAATGAGCAGTTCTTC NA TRBV29-1 TRBD2 TRBJ2-1
CAISGAIKGGQETQYF TGTGCCATCAGTGGGGCTATTAAAGGCGGCCAAGAGACCCAGTACTTC NA TRBV10-3 NA TRBJ2-5
CASSLVPGGFGYGYTF TGTGCCAGCAGCTTGGTACCAGGGGGCTTTGGCTATGGCTACACCTTC NA TRBV5-5 TRBD1 TRBJ1-2
CAISGPGAVETQYF TGTGCCATCAGTGGTCCGGGGGCGGTTGAGACCCAGTACTTC NA TRBV10-3 NA TRBJ2-5
CASSLSGALYSGANVLTF TGTGCCAGCAGTTTATCCGGTGCGCTATACTCTGGGGCCAACGTCCTGACTTTC once TRBV27 NA TRBJ2-6
CASSPTEGYGYTF TGTGCCAGCTCACCGACGGAAGGCTATGGCTACACCTTC NA TRBV18 NA TRBJ1-2
CAISDARGVGEQYF TGTGCCATCAGCGACGCCAGGGGAGTGGGCGAGCAGTACTTC NA TRBV10-3 NA TRBJ2-7
CATLKGEGQPQHF TGTGCCACCCTGAAGGGGGAGGGGCAGCCCCAGCATTTT NA TRBV2 NA TRBJ1-5
CASSFGIAGRGETQYF TGTGCCAGCAGCTTCGGGATAGCGGGTAGGGGGGAGACCCAGTACTTC NA TRBV11-2 NA TRBJ2-5
CASSLTGGAGTGELFF TGTGCCAGCAGCCTCACAGGGGGCGCGGGCACCGGGGAGCTGTTTTTT NA TRBV11-2 TRBD1 TRBJ2-2
CASSFNGETQYF TGTGCCAGCAGCTTTAATGGAGAGACCCAGTACTTC NA TRBV7-2 NA TRBJ2-5
CASSSGGSNQPQHF TGTGCCAGCAGCAGCGGTGGTAGCAATCAGCCCCAGCATTTT few TRBV28 NA TRBJ1-5
CASSAPTGNTEAFF TGTGCCAGCAGTGCCCCGACAGGGAACACTGAAGCTTTCTTT NA TRBV2 NA TRBJ1-1